Listed here are 19 T cell receptor beta chains from one sample, sequenced in a study of identical twins. TCRdb used MiXCR to reprocess the 5' RACE reads, holding one entry per CDR3 protein. Of approximately 630,000 distinct CDR3 sequences listed, just over 7% were seen once; the top ten hold approximately 1.5%. This same sample was also part of a study on yellow fever vaccine responses in identical twins.

What was sequenced was PBMCs. These receptors came from a woman between 18 and 30 years old in good health.

The rearrangement joins TRBV5-6 to TRBJ2-1; tentatively, D is TRBD2 (5 bases). CDR1 is SGHDT and CDR2 is YYEEEE in the germline V gene. This CDR3 contains 20 residues. Trimming shortened V by 0 bases and J by 4 bases, and 26 bases separated the two germline ends. The CDR3 region has the DNA TGTGCCAGCAGCTTGGCCGGTTCATGTACTTACTCTGCGGGTTACAATGAGCAGTTCTTC. Translating gives CASSLAGSCTYSAGYNEQFF.

V and J are TRBV27 and TRBJ1-6; possible D gene TRBD1, 5 bases. The CDR3 totals 15 residues. V gave up 4 bases and J gave up 6 bases, with 13 bases separating them. Germline V CDR1 and CDR2: MNHEY, SMNVEV (reference sequence). The CDR3 protein is CASSSDSATNSPLHF. CDR3 DNA: TGTGCCAGCAGTTCAGACAGTGCGACTAATTCACCCCTCCACTTT.

Concerning this clonotype: At one end the junction does not follow the germline gene, possibly because of a read error. CDR3 bases: TGTGCCATTAGGGCCGGGACAGGTCCTAATTTT. Amino acid sequence: CAIRAGTGPNF. The chain recombines TRBV6-6 with TRBJ1-1; 8 bases fit TRBD1. This CDR3 comprises 11 residues. Per germline, CDR1 MNHNY and CDR2 SVGAGI (reference sequence).

This clonotype appeared many times. The chain has TRBV9 and TRBJ1-1; tentative D call: TRBD1 (5 bases). The CDR3 is made up of 16 amino acids. V gave up 0 bases and J gave up 5 bases, with 17 bases separating them. The germline V gene encodes CDR1 SGDLS and CDR2 YYNGEE. In nucleotides, the CDR3 is TGTGCCAGCAGCGTAGGGTCCGGGGCGCTCCGAACTGAAGCTTTCTTT. Protein sequence: CASSVGSGALRTEAFF. The full variable domain, rest sourced from reference TRBV9 and TRBJ1-1, is DSGVTQTPKHLITATGQRVTLRCSPRSGDLSVYWYQQSLDQGLQFLIQYYNGEERAKGNILERFSAQQFPDLHSELNLSSLELGDSALYFCASSVGSGALRTEAFFGQGTRLTVV.

The CDR3 nucleotides are TGTGCCAGCAGTAAGAGGGACAGGGGATACAATGAGCAGTTCTTC. It codes for CASSKRDRGYNEQFF. The rearrangement links TRBV14 to TRBJ2-1, with TRBD1 identical over 10 bases. CDR1 is SGHDN and CDR2 is FVKESK in the germline V gene. V trimming: 6 bases; J trimming: 4 bases; junction bases outside the gene matches: 6. This CDR3 is built from 15 residues.

Ten or more counts support this clonotype. This sequence joins TRBV6-2 or TRBV6-3 and TRBJ1-5; the match to TRBD1 covers 8 bases. There are 16 residues in the CDR3. The trim removed 2 bases at V and 1 base at J, leaving 4 bases unmatched. Germline loops: CDR1 MNHEY, CDR2 SVGEGT. This CDR3 reads CASSYLGQGSNQPQHF. In DNA, the CDR3 is TGTGCCAGCAGTTACCTCGGACAGGGAAGCAATCAGCCCCAGCATTTT.

This clonotype was seen a few times. This chain links TRBV7-9 with TRBJ1-2; D is uncertain. CDR3 length: 12 amino acids. The germline gives CDR1 SEHNR, CDR2 FQNEAQ (reference sequence). Between the trimmed V and J ends, which lost 3 bases and 6 bases, there was a span of 8 bases. CDR3 protein: CASSLVGHGYTF. The DNA for the CDR3 is TGTGCCAGCAGCTTGGTCGGACATGGCTACACCTTC.

The CDR3 nucleotides are TGTGCCAGCAGCCAAGATCGGGGGGCCCAAGAGACCCAGTACTTC. Translated: CASSQDRGAQETQYF. V usage is TRBV4-2 and J usage is TRBJ2-5; a possible D gene is TRBD2 (7 bases). CDR1 is LGHNA, CDR2 YNFKEQ, per germline. The CDR3 is 15 amino acids. V was pared by 0 bases and J by 1 base, with 9 bases between.

This clonotype was recorded many times. CDR3 coding DNA: TGTGCCAGCAGCCCACGGGGGAATACGAACACTGAAGCTTTCTTT. Its protein is CASSPRGNTNTEAFF. The rearrangement joins TRBV7-2 to TRBJ1-1; tentative D call: TRBD1 (5 bases). V was trimmed by 5 bases and J by 1 base, leaving 14 bases between them. CDR3 length: 15 residues. CDR1 and CDR2 (germline): SGHTA, FQGNSA.

This clonotype was seen repeatedly, ten times or more. CDR3 DNA: TGTGCCAGCAGCCGGCAGGTCCAAGCTTTCTTT. Translation: CASSRQVQAFF. V and J are TRBV28 and TRBJ1-1, with D unresolved. The CDR3 length is 11 residues. V was cut by 6 bases and J by 9 bases, with 11 bases left in between. Germline-derived CDR1 and CDR2 are MDHEN and SYDVKM.

This clonotype was detected ten times or more. The rearrangement joins TRBV20-1 to TRBJ2-7; D may be TRBD1 (6 bases). The length of the CDR3 is 13 residues. The germline CDR1 and CDR2 sequences are DFQATT and SNEGSKA (reference sequence). Trimming left V 1 base short and J 9 bases short, with 16 bases between. For the CDR3, the DNA is TGCAGTGCTAGAGGTCCAGAAAAACAGGGGCAGTACGTC. It encodes CSARGPEKQGQYV.

This clonotype showed up just a few times. V and J are TRBV6-2 or TRBV6-3 and TRBJ1-2; D gene uncertain. Trimming removed 3 bases from V and 8 bases from J, with 13 bases in between. The germline V gene has CDR1 MNHEY and CDR2 SVGEGT. This CDR3 is 13 amino acids long. The CDR3 DNA reads as TGTGCCAGCAGTTATGCTCCGGGCCGAGGCTACACCTTC. It codes for CASSYAPGRGYTF.

This clonotype was detected only a few times. This chain joins TRBV7-9 and TRBJ2-1; 8 nucleotides agree with TRBD2. The CDR3 extends over 17 amino acids. After removal of 4 bases from V and 9 bases from J, the junction contained 17 bases not matched to a gene. The V gene's germline CDR1 is SEHNR and CDR2 FQNEAQ (reference sequence). CDR3 sequence: CASSSPSGSLDSSEQFF. DNA for the CDR3: TGTGCCAGCAGCTCCCCAAGCGGGAGCTTGGATAGTAGTGAGCAGTTCTTC.

This clonotype was seen many times. The chain links TRBV12-3 or TRBV12-4 to TRBJ2-1; 7 bases are shared with TRBD1. V gave up 1 base and J gave up 5 bases; unmatched junction bases: 5. The CDR3 has 15 residues. CDR3 protein: CASSLGGQANNEQFF. DNA of the CDR3: TGTGCCAGCAGTTTAGGTGGACAGGCGAACAATGAGCAGTTCTTC.

This clonotype was counted between two and nine times. The chain is built from TRBV5-1 and TRBJ2-1; possibly TRBD2 for D (5 bases). Germline V gene sequence: CDR1 SGHRS, CDR2 YFSETQ. V gave up 0 bases and J gave up 9 bases, with 7 bases separating them. This CDR3 spans 12 amino acids. The CDR3 spells CASSLEAVEQFF. The CDR3 bases are TGCGCCAGCAGCTTGGAAGCGGTTGAGCAGTTCTTC.

This clonotype was detected a few times. The gene calls are TRBV20-1 and TRBJ2-7; TRBD2 agrees at 12 bases. The CDR3 consists of 15 residues. CDR1 and CDR2 (germline): DFQATT, SNEGSKA (reference sequence). V was pared by 3 bases and J by 0 bases, with 3 bases of the junction left unmatched. CDR3 sequence: CSARTTSGSSYEQYF. The CDR3 nucleotides read TGCAGTGCTAGGACGACTAGCGGGAGCTCCTACGAGCAGTACTTC.

This clonotype was detected many times. The chain combines TRBV12-3 or TRBV12-4 with TRBJ2-1, with D perhaps matching TRBD1 (5 bases). The V and J ends lost 3 bases and 0 bases respectively, with 9 bases between them. This CDR3 has 15 residues. CDR3 DNA: TGTGCCAGCAGTTTTCAGGGTAACTCCTACAATGAGCAGTTCTTC. Amino acid sequence: CASSFQGNSYNEQFF.

This clonotype was seen only a few times. The CDR3 bases are TGTGCCAGCAGCTTAGTGGCAGACTCTGGAAACACCATATATTTT. This encodes CASSLVADSGNTIYF. This chain joins TRBV11-2 and TRBJ1-3, with D hard to call. V was shortened by 1 base and J by 0 bases, with 7 bases between the two germline ends. The V gene's germline CDR1 is SGHAT and CDR2 FQNNGV. CDR3 length equals 15 residues.

For this clonotype: A much larger clone differs from this one at a single base, so this may be a read error. This chain connects TRBV28 to TRBJ2-1; D might be TRBD2 (6 bases). CDR3 length: 16 residues. Germline V gene sequence: CDR1 MDHEN, CDR2 SYDVKM. This chain's CDR3 is CARSFLGGRTYNEQFF. CDR3 coding DNA: TGTGCCCGCAGTTTTTTGGGTGGGAGGACCTACAATGAGCAGTTCTTC.